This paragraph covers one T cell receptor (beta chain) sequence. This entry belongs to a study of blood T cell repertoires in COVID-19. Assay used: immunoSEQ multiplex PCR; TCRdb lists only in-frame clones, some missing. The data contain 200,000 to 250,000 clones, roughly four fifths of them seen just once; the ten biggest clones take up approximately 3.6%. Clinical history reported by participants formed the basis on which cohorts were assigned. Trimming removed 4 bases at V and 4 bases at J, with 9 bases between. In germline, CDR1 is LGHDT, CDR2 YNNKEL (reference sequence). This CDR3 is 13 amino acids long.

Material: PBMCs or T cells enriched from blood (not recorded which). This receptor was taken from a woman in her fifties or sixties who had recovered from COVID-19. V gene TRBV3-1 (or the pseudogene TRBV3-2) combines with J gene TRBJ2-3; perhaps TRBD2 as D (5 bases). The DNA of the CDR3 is TGTGCCAGCAGCCTACGGGGTCCAGATACGCAGTATTTT. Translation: CASSLRGPDTQYF.